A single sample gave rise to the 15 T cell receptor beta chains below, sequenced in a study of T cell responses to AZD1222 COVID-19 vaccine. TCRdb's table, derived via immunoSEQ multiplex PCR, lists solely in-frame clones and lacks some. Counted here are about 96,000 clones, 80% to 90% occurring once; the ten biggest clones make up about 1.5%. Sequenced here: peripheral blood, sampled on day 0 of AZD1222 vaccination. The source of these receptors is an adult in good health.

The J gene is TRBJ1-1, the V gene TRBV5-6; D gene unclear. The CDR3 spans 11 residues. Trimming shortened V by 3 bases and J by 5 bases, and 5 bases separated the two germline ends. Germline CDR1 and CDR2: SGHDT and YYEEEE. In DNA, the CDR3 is TGTGCCAGCAGCTGGAGGACTGAAGCTTTCTTT. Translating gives CASSWRTEAFF.

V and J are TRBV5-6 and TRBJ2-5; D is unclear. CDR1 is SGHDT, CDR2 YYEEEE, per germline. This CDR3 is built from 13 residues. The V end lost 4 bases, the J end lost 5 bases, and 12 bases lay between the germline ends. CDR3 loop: CASSPGFGETQYF. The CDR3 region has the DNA TGTGCCAGCAGCCCTGGATTTGGGGAGACCCAGTACTTC.

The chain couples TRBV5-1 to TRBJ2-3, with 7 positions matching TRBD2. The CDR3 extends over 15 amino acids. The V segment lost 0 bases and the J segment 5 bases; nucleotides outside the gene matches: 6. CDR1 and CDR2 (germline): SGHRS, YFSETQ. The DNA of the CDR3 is TGCGCCAGCAGCTTGGACGGGGGGACCCAAGATACGCAGTATTTT. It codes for CASSLDGGTQDTQYF.

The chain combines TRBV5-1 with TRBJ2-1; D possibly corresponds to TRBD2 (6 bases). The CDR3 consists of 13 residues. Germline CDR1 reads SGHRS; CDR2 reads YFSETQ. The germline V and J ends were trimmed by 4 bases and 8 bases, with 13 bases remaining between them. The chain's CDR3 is CASSTRGTDEQFF. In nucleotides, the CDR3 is TGCGCCAGCAGCACCCGGGGGACGGATGAGCAGTTCTTC.

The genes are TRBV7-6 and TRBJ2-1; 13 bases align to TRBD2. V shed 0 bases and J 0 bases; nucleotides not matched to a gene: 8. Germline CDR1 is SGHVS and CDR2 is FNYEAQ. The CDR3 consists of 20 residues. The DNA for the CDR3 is TGTGCCAGCAGCTTAGCCGGGACTAGCGGGGTTCCAAGCTCCTACAATGAGCAGTTCTTC. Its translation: CASSLAGTSGVPSSYNEQFF.

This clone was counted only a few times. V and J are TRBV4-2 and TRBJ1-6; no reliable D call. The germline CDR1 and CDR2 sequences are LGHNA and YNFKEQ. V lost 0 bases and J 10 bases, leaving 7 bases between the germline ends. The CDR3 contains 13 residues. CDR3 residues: CASSQEEDSPLHF. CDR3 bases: TGTGCCAGCAGCCAAGAGGAAGACTCACCCCTCCACTTT.

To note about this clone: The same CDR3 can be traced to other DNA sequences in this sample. Here the CDR3 DNA reads TGCGCCAGCAGCTTGGACAGGAACACTGAAGCTTTCTTT. It encodes CASSLDRNTEAFF. J is TRBJ1-1 and V is TRBV5-1; D gene unclear. The germline V gene has CDR1 SGHRS and CDR2 YFSETQ. The CDR3 runs to 13 residues. The germline V and J ends were trimmed by 0 bases and 1 base, with 4 bases remaining between them.

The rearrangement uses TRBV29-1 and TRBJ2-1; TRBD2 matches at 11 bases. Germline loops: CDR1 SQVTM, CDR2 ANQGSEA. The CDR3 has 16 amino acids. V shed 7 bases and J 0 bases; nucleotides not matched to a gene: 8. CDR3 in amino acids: CSGIVGLADSYNEQFF. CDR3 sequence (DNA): TGCAGCGGGATAGTGGGACTAGCGGACTCCTACAATGAGCAGTTCTTC.

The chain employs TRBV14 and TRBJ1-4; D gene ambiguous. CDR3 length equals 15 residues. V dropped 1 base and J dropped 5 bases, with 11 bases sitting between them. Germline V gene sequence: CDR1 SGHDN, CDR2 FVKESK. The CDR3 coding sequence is TGTGCCAGCAGCCAAGTGCCAGGACGAAATGAAAAACTGTTTTTT. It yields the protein CASSQVPGRNEKLFF. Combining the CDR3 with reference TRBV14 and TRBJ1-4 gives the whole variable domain EAGVTQFPSHSVIEKGQTVTLRCDPISGHDNLYWYRRVMGKEIKFLLHFVKESKQDESGMPNNRFLAERTGGTYSTLKVQPAELEDSGVYFCASSQVPGRNEKLFFGSGTQLSVL.

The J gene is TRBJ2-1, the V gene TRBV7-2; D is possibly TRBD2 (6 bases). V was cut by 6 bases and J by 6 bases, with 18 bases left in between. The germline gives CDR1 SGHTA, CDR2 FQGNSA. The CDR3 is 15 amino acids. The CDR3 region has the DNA TGTGCCAGCAGAGATAGAGCCGGGGGTGGCAATGAGCAGTTCTTC. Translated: CASRDRAGGGNEQFF. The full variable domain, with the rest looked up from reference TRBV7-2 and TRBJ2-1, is GAGVSQSPSNKVTEKGKDVELRCDPISGHTALYWYRQSLGQGLEFLIYFQGNSAPDKSGLPSDRFSAERTGGSVSTLTIQRTQQEDSAVYLCASRDRAGGGNEQFFGPGTRLTVL.

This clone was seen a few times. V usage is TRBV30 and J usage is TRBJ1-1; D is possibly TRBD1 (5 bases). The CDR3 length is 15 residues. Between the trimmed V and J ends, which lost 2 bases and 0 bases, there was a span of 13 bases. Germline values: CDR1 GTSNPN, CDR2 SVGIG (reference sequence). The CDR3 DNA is TGTGCCTGGAGTCTCCCGGGACGGTTGAACACTGAAGCTTTCTTT. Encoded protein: CAWSLPGRLNTEAFF.

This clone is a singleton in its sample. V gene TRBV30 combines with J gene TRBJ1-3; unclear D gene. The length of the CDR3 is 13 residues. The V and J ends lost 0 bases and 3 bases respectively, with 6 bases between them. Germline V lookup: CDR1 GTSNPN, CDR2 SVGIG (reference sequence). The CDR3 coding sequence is TGTGCCTGGAGTGTAAACGATGGAAACACCATATATTTT. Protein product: CAWSVNDGNTIYF. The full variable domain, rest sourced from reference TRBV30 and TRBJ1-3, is SQTIHQWPATLVQPVGSPLSLECTVEGTSNPNLYWYRQAAGRGLQLLFYSVGIGQISSEVPQNLSASRPQDRQFILSSKKLLLSDSGFYLCAWSVNDGNTIYFGEGSWLTVV.

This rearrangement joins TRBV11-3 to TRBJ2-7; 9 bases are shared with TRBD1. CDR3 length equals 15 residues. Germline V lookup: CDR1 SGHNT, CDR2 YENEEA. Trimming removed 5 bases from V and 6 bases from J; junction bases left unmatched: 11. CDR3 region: CASSTSGTGNSEQYF. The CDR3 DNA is TGTGCCAGCAGCACTTCGGGGACAGGGAATTCCGAGCAGTACTTC.

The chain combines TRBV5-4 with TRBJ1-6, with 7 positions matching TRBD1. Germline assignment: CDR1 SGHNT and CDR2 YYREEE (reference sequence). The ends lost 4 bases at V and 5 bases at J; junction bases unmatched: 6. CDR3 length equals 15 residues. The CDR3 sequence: CASSKDRENNSPLHF. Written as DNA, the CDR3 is TGTGCCAGCAGCAAAGACAGGGAAAATAATTCACCCCTCCACTTT.

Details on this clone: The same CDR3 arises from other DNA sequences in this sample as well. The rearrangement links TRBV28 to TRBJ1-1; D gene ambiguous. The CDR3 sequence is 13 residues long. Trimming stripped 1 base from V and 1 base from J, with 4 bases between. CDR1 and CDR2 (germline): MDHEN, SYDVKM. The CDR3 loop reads CASSLSANTEAFF. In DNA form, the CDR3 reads TGTGCCAGCAGTTTATCTGCGAACACTGAAGCTTTCTTT. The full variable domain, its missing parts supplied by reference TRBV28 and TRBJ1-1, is DVKVTQSSRYLVKRTGEKVFLECVQDMDHENMFWYRQDPGLGLRLIYFSYDVKMKEKGDIPEGYSVSREKKERFSLILESASTNQTSMYLCASSLSANTEAFFGQGTRLTVV.